Presented here are 7 T cell receptor beta chains from one specimen sequenced in a study of CD8 T cells in ankylosing spondylitis. TCRdb called the 5' RACE reads again in MiXCR, with one record for every CDR3 protein. The table records about 360,000 distinct CDR3 sequences, roughly 20% of them present only once. Sequences were obtained from blood, either unsorted or a sorted T cell fraction (not recorded which). These TCRs come from a male donor with ankylosing spondylitis or in good health (not recorded which).

Ten or more counts support this clonotype. CDR3 bases: TGCAGCGGGACCGCAGGGGACCCCTACGAGCAGTACTTC. Translated, it gives CSGTAGDPYEQYF. This sequence joins TRBV29-1 and TRBJ2-7; weak D call: TRBD1 (6 bases). Germline CDR1 is SQVTM and CDR2 is ANQGSEA. The CDR3 totals 13 residues. V was cut by 7 bases and J by 2 bases, with 15 bases left in between.

This clonotype has just a few counts. The chain joins TRBV29-1 to TRBJ2-7; D is unresolved. Between the trimmed V and J ends, which lost 1 base and 7 bases, there was a span of 11 bases. Germline CDR1 is SQVTM and CDR2 is ANQGSEA. The CDR3 runs to 12 residues. The CDR3 DNA reads TGCAGCGTTGAAGTGGGGTTGCGGGAGCAGTACTTC. Translation: CSVEVGLREQYF.

The sample holds one count of this clonotype. V gene TRBV28 combines with J gene TRBJ1-5, with D perhaps TRBD1 (5 bases). The CDR3 loop spans 15 amino acids. Germline assignment: CDR1 MDHEN and CDR2 SYDVKM. The V and J ends lost 3 bases and 2 bases respectively, with 11 bases between them. The CDR3 reads CASSFRGLGNQPQHF. The CDR3 DNA sequence: TGTGCCAGCAGTTTCCGGGGCCTTGGCAATCAGCCCCAGCATTTT. Full variable domain (missing parts from reference TRBV28 and TRBJ1-5): DVKVTQSSRYLVKRTGEKVFLECVQDMDHENMFWYRQDPGLGLRLIYFSYDVKMKEKGDIPEGYSVSREKKERFSLILESASTNQTSMYLCASSFRGLGNQPQHFGDGTRLSIL.

This clonotype appeared a few times. The V gene is TRBV7-9, the J gene TRBJ2-5; 10 positions agree with TRBD2. This CDR3 has 17 amino acids. Unmatched junction bases numbered 15, after V lost 6 bases and J lost 5 bases. Germline V lookup: CDR1 SEHNR, CDR2 FQNEAQ (reference sequence). CDR3 sequence (DNA): TGTGCCAGCAGTCCCCGACTAACTAGCGGGGAAAGGGAGACCCAGTACTTC. Protein: CASSPRLTSGERETQYF.

The chain has TRBV7-6 and TRBJ2-7, with a weak D call TRBD2 (6 bases). The CDR3 contains 14 residues. The V end lost 0 bases, the J end lost 5 bases, and 11 bases lay between the germline ends. Germline values: CDR1 SGHVS, CDR2 FNYEAQ. CDR3 region: CASSLAGGMDEQYF. In nucleotides, the CDR3 is TGTGCCAGCAGCTTAGCAGGAGGGATGGACGAGCAGTACTTC.

This clonotype was counted between two and nine times. The chain combines TRBV29-1 with TRBJ2-3; TRBD1 matches 9 bases. Unmatched junction bases numbered 8, after V lost 4 bases and J lost 6 bases. The CDR3 spans 14 residues. Looked up from germline, CDR1 is SQVTM and CDR2 is ANQGSEA. Written as DNA, the CDR3 is TGCAGCGTTGTTGGCGACAGGGGGACCGATACGCAGTATTTT. This encodes CSVVGDRGTDTQYF.

This clonotype has more than one count but fewer than ten. This chain connects TRBV28 to TRBJ2-1; D is perhaps TRBD2 (6 bases). The CDR3 totals 17 residues. Per the germline V gene, CDR1 is MDHEN and CDR2 is SYDVKM. The V end lost 3 bases, the J end lost 4 bases, and 19 bases lay between the germline ends. CDR3 region: CASSLLGGGAGYNEQFF. In nucleotides, the CDR3 is TGTGCCAGCAGTTTGTTGGGTGGAGGGGCGGGGTACAATGAGCAGTTCTTC. The full variable domain, with the rest looked up from reference TRBV28 and TRBJ2-1, is DVKVTQSSRYLVKRTGEKVFLECVQDMDHENMFWYRQDPGLGLRLIYFSYDVKMKEKGDIPEGYSVSREKKERFSLILESASTNQTSMYLCASSLLGGGAGYNEQFFGPGTRLTVL.